This TCR beta chain was recovered during a study of control samples from healthy donors and cancer patients. Libraries were prepared by immunoSEQ multiplex PCR; TCRdb keeps only in-frame clonotypes and omits some of them. The table includes about 100,000 clones, around 89% detected once. In its sample, this clone was seen once. V lost 2 bases to trimming and J lost 5 bases; unmatched junction nucleotides: 10. From germline, CDR1 is KGHSH and CDR2 LQKENI. The CDR3 length is 16 residues. The origin of this receptor is a man younger than 40 in good health. Sample: blood. J is TRBJ2-3 and V is TRBV18, with 7 nucleotides matching TRBD2. CDR3 amino acids: CASSPRVAGALDTQYF. CDR3 DNA: TGTGCCAGCTCACCAAGGGTGGCGGGAGCGCTAGATACGCAGTATTTT.